This T cell receptor (beta chain) emerged from a study of metastatic and nonmetastatic thyroid tumors. At the level of the study: Comparative analysis of repertoires was undertaken across blood and tumor or nodule tissue obtained from malignant and benign thyroid patients.

Nobody among the patients had been given any treatment before thyroid surgery. Whole-study results and caveats: Malignant thyroid tumors reportedly had TCR beta diversity that was significantly higher than in benign nodules, in blood and tumor.

On this clone itself: Its antigen remains unknown.

Authors' methods: Using the CDR3 differences seen across clinicopathological groups, the authors built a distant-metastasis classifier for papillary thyroid cancer, which was meant to discriminate distant-metastatic patients. TCRdb re-analyzed the PCR reads through MiXCR. The authors' filters were not applied to this entry. This sample has just over 20,000 clones, with about a third found just once. Germline CDR1 is MDHEN and CDR2 is SYDVKM. This CDR3 contains 13 residues. Trimming took 3 bases from V and 4 from J, leaving 9 bases between them. The chain is built from TRBV28 and TRBJ1-2; perhaps TRBD1 as D (6 bases). The receptor comes from a female donor with papillary thyroid cancer or a benign thyroid nodule (not recorded which). Some clones in this sample may be carry-over from other donors' samples. Sequences were obtained from tumor tissue. Written as DNA, the CDR3 is TGTGCCAGCAGTTTCGGGGGCATCTATGGCTACACCTTC. It encodes CASSFGGIYGYTF.